Listed below are T cell receptor beta chains from one sample, sequenced in a study of Graves' ophthalmopathy and Graves' hyperthyroidism. TCRdb used MiXCR to reprocess the multiplex PCR reads, holding one entry per CDR3 protein. The sample has some 1.1 million distinct CDR3 sequences, less than 45% seen once; the top ten hold 11%. The sequenced sample was peripheral blood or thyroid tissue (not recorded which). These receptor sequences come from an adult man with Graves' hyperthyroidism. Both conserved end residues are part of each CDR3.

J gene: TRBJ2-7; V gene: TRBV29-1; CDR3 length: 11; CDR3 protein: CSVEEFYEQYF
J gene: TRBJ1-2; V gene: TRBV27; CDR3 length: 14; CDR3 protein: CATRSPGQGGGYTF
J gene: TRBJ2-2; V gene: TRBV6-6; CDR3 length: 17; CDR3 protein: CASSYNSGAPNTGELFF
J gene: TRBJ2-5; V gene: TRBV7-2; CDR3 length: 19; CDR3 protein: CASSLPLSGPGQMEETQYF
J gene: TRBJ1-1; V gene: TRBV7-9; CDR3 length: 11; CDR3 protein: CASSLVKTAFF
J gene: TRBJ2-6; V gene: TRBV19; CDR3 length: 18; CDR3 protein: CASSPGLAGVPGANVLTF
J gene: TRBJ2-7; V gene: TRBV29-1; CDR3 length: 14; CDR3 protein: CSVASRGGGYEQYF
J gene: TRBJ1-3; V gene: TRBV7-8; CDR3 length: 14; CDR3 protein: CASSLEHSGNTIYF
J gene: TRBJ1-5; V gene: TRBV6-2/TRBV6-3; CDR3 length: 13; CDR3 protein: CASRRDLNQPQHF
J gene: TRBJ1-1; V gene: TRBV19; CDR3 length: 14; CDR3 protein: CASSIQGQHTEAFF
J gene: TRBJ2-5; V gene: TRBV12-3/TRBV12-4; CDR3 length: 16; CDR3 protein: CASSSDRGGVTETQYF
J gene: TRBJ2-2; V gene: TRBV19; CDR3 length: 12; CDR3 protein: CACARITGELFF
J gene: TRBJ1-1; V gene: TRBV12-3/TRBV12-4; CDR3 length: 15; CDR3 protein: CASSLDGRGGPEAFF
J gene: TRBJ1-6; V gene: TRBV10-3; CDR3 length: 14; CDR3 protein: CAISGTGGNSPLHF
J gene: TRBJ2-2; V gene: TRBV5-4; CDR3 length: 16; CDR3 protein: CASSLTGEANTGELFF
J gene: TRBJ1-1; V gene: TRBV7-2; CDR3 length: 15; CDR3 protein: CASSSAGSWNTEAFF
J gene: TRBJ2-5; V gene: TRBV29-1; CDR3 length: 13; CDR3 protein: CSVAVDWQETQYF
J gene: TRBJ1-1; V gene: TRBV9; CDR3 length: 15; CDR3 protein: CASTSTGARNTEAFF
J gene: TRBJ2-7; V gene: TRBV12-3/TRBV12-4; CDR3 length: 12; CDR3 protein: CASSLTFYEQYF
J gene: TRBJ2-7; V gene: TRBV2; CDR3 length: 16; CDR3 protein: CASKTGLAGFSYEQYF
J gene: TRBJ2-6; V gene: TRBV10-3; CDR3 length: 16; CDR3 protein: CAISAQEGDGANVLTF
J gene: TRBJ2-7; V gene: TRBV29-1; CDR3 length: 12; CDR3 protein: CSLRFRGNEQYF